This entry lists 8 T cell receptor beta chains sequenced from one sample in a study of human T cells and chemical hapten exposure. Each CDR3 protein gets one entry after TCRdb re-called the RACE reads with MiXCR. The sample has approximately 350,000 distinct CDR3 sequences; 5.5% to 8% are singletons. The time point here: patch test 1, 2 weeks after DPC sensitization. Described treatment: therapeutic diphenylcyclopropenone sensitization with weekly scalp DPC. Sample: whole blood, taken in connection with sensitization to the hapten diphenylcyclopropenone (DPC). The receptors derive from a woman aged 18 to 35 with alopecia areata. Some clones in this sample may be carry-over from other donors' samples.

This clonotype was observed a handful of times. The chain combines TRBV6-2 or TRBV6-3 with TRBJ1-6; D is unclear. V was shortened by 1 base and J by 8 bases, with 12 bases between the two germline ends. This CDR3 spans 15 amino acids. Germline CDR1 is MNHEY and CDR2 is SVGEGT. CDR3 amino acids: CASSYFQQRDSPLHF. In nucleotides, the CDR3 is TGTGCCAGCAGTTACTTTCAACAGCGGGATTCACCCCTCCACTTT.

This clonotype was detected many times. The gene calls are TRBV7-9 and TRBJ2-3, with 7 bases fitting TRBD1. The V segment lost 6 bases and the J segment 2 bases; nucleotides outside the gene matches: 11. The V gene's germline CDR1 is SEHNR and CDR2 FQNEAQ (reference sequence). The CDR3 contains 16 residues. The CDR3 sequence is CASSSFGTVDTDTQYF. The CDR3, as DNA: TGTGCCAGCAGTTCGTTTGGGACAGTGGACACAGATACGCAGTATTTT.

This clonotype came up many times. The V call is TRBV6-2 or TRBV6-3, the J call TRBJ2-6, with D possibly being TRBD1 (6 bases). The CDR3 runs to 17 residues. Germline V CDR1 and CDR2: MNHEY, SVGEGT. V lost 5 bases, J lost 4 bases, and 18 bases lay in between. Here the CDR3 reads CASSVYRRGPGANVLTF. As DNA, the CDR3 is TGTGCCAGCAGTGTATACCGCAGGGGACCAGGGGCCAACGTCCTGACTTTC.

This clonotype appeared many times. This chain uses TRBV12-3 or TRBV12-4 with TRBJ2-7, with 9 nucleotides matching TRBD1. There are 14 residues in the CDR3. J lost 4 bases, V lost 7 bases, and 8 bases had no gene match. The CDR3 coding sequence is TGTGCCAGCACGAGGGGACAGGGAACATACGAGCAGTACTTC. Its translation: CASTRGQGTYEQYF.

This clonotype was detected many times. This chain links TRBV6-5 with TRBJ2-2; TRBD1 agrees at 9 bases. The V gene end was trimmed by 4 bases and the J gene end by 8 bases; junction bases not matched to a gene: 2. This CDR3 is 13 amino acids long. Germline V lookup: CDR1 MNHEY, CDR2 SVGAGI. CDR3 DNA sequence: TGTGCCAGCAGTTTCGACAGGGGGGGGGAGCTGTTTTTT. Protein sequence: CASSFDRGGELFF.

V is TRBV6-1 and J is TRBJ2-3; 7 nucleotides match TRBD1. Trimming at V came to 6 bases and at J to 5 bases, leaving 23 bases not matched to a gene. Germline values: CDR1 MNHNS, CDR2 SASEGT. This CDR3 region has 19 residues. The DNA for the CDR3 is TGTGCCAGCAGCCGCCCGAATCCAATACAGGGGCTCCCTGAAGATACGCAGTATTTT. This encodes CASSRPNPIQGLPEDTQYF.

This clonotype was recorded at least ten times. The V and J genes are TRBV14 and TRBJ2-3, with TRBD1 identical over 7 bases. Germline CDR1 reads SGHDN; CDR2 reads FVKESK. The length of the CDR3 is 15 residues. The V gene end was trimmed by 4 bases and the J gene end by 5 bases; junction bases not matched to a gene: 9. The CDR3 reads CASSRRTGAKDTQYF. The CDR3 nucleotides are TGTGCCAGCAGCCGGAGAACAGGGGCGAAAGATACGCAGTATTTT.

The rearrangement uses TRBV7-2 and TRBJ2-5, with no clear D. CDR1 and CDR2 from the germline V gene are SGHTA and FQGNSA. This CDR3 spans 11 amino acids. The V gene lost 4 bases and the J gene lost 5 bases, with 5 bases spanning the gap. In DNA form, the CDR3 reads TGTGCCAGCAGCTGGGTGGAGACCCAGTACTTC. Translation: CASSWVETQYF.